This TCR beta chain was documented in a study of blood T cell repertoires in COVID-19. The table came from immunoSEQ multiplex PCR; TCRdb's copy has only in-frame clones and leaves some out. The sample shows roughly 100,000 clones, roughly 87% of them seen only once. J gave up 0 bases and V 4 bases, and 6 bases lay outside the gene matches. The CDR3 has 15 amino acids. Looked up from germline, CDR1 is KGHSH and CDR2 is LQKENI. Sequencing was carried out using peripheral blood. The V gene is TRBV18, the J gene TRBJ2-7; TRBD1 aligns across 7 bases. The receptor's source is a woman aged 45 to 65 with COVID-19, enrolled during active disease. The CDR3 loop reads CASSLGQVPSYEQYF. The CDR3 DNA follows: TGTGCCAGCTCACTTGGACAGGTGCCCTCCTACGAGCAGTACTTC.